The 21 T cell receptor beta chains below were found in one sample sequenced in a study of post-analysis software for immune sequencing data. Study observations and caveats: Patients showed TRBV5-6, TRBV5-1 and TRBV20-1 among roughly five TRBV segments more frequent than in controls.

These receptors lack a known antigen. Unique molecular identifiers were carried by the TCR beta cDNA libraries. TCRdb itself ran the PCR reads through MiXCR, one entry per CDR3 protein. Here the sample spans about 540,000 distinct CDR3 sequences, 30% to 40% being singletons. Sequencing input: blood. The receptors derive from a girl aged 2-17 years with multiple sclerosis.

The CDR3 bases are TGTGCCAGCAGCCCCTCCGGGGGGGTAGGAGAGCAGTACTTC. It encodes CASSPSGGVGEQYF. This chain links TRBV11-2 with TRBJ2-5, with 8 positions matching TRBD2. CDR3 length equals 14 residues. After removal of 5 bases from V and 11 bases from J, the junction contained 13 bases not matched to a gene. The V gene's germline CDR1 is SGHAT and CDR2 FQNNGV.

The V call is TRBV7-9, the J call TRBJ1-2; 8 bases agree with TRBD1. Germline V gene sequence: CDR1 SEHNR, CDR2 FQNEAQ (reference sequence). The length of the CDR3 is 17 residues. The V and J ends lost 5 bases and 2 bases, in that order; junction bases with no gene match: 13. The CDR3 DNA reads TGTGCCAGCAGCCCCGGACAGGGCGAAGGGGGAAACTATGGCTACACCTTC. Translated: CASSPGQGEGGNYGYTF.

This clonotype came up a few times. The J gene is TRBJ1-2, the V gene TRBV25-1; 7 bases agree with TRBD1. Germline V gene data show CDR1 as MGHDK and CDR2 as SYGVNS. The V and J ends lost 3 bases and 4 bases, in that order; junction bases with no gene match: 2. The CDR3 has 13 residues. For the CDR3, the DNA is TGTGCCAGCAGTGACGACAGGGCCTATGGCTACACCTTC. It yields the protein CASSDDRAYGYTF.

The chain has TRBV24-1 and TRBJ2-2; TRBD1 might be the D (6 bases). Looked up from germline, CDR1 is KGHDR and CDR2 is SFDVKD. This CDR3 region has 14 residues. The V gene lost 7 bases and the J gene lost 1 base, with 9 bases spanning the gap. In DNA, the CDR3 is TGTGCCACCAGAGAGACAGGGAACACCGGGGAGCTGTTTTTT. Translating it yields CATRETGNTGELFF.

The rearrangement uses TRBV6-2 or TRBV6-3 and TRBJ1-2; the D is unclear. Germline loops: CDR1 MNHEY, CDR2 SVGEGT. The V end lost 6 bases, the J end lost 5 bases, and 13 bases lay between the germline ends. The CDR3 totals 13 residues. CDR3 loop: CASSTDGEYGYTF. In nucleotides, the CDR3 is TGTGCCAGCAGCACGGACGGAGAATATGGCTACACCTTC.

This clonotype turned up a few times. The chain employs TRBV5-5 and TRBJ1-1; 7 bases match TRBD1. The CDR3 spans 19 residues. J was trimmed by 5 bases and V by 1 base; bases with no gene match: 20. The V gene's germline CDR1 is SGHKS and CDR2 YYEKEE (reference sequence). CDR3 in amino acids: CASSLPPTDHRGRRTEAFF. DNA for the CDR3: TGTGCCAGCAGCTTGCCCCCAACTGACCACAGGGGTAGACGGACTGAAGCTTTCTTT.

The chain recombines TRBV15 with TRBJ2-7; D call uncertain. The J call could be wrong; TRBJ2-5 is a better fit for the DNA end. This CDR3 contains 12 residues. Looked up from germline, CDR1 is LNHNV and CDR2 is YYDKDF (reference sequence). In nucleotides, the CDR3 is TGTGCCACCAGCAGCTCGGTTGAGACCCAGTACTTC. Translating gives CATSSSVETQYF.

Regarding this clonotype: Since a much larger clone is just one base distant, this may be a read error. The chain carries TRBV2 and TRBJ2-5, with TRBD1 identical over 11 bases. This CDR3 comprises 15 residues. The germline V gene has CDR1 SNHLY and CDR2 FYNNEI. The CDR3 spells CASSEWTGGQEAQYF. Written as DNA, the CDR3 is TGTGCCAGCAGTGAATGGACAGGGGGCCAAGAGGCCCAGTACTTC.

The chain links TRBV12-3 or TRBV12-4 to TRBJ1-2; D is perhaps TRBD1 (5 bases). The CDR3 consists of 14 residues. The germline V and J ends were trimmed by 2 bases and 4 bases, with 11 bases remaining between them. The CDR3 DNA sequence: TGTGCCAGCAGTTTACGGCAGGGTGGCTATGGCTACACCTTC. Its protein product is CASSLRQGGYGYTF.

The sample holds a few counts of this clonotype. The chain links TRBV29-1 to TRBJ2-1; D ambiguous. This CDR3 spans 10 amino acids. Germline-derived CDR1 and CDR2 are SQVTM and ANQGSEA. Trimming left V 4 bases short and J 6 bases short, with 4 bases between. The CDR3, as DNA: TGCAGCGTTGGCTCCAATGAGCAGTTCTTC. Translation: CSVGSNEQFF.

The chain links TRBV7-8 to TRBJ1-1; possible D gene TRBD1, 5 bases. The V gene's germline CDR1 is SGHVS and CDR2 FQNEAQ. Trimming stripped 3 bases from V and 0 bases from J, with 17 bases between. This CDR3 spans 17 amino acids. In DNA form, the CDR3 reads TGTGCCAGCAGCTTGCGGTCAGGGCTCCCATTGAACACTGAAGCTTTCTTT. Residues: CASSLRSGLPLNTEAFF.

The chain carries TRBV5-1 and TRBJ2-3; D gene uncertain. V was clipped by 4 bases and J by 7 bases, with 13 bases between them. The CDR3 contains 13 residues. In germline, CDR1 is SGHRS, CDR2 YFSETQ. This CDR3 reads CASSVTSSNTQYF. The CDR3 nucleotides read TGCGCCAGCAGCGTCACCTCATCCAATACGCAGTATTTT. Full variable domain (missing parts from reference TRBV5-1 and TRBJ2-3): KAGVTQTPRYLIKTRGQQVTLSCSPISGHRSVSWYQQTPGQGLQFLFEYFSETQRNKGNFPGRFSGRQFSNSRSEMNVSTLELGDSALYLCASSVTSSNTQYFGPGTRLTVL.

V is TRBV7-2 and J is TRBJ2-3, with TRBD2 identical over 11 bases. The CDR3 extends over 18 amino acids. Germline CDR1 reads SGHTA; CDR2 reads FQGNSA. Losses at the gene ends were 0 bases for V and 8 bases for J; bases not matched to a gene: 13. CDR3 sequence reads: CASSLAGTSGRQGFTQYF. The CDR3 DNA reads TGTGCCAGCAGCTTAGCGGGGACTAGCGGCCGGCAGGGGTTTACGCAGTATTTT. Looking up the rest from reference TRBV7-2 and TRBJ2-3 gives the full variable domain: GAGVSQSPSNKVTEKGKDVELRCDPISGHTALYWYRQSLGQGLEFLIYFQGNSAPDKSGLPSDRFSAERTGGSVSTLTIQRTQQEDSAVYLCASSLAGTSGRQGFTQYFGPGTRLTVL.

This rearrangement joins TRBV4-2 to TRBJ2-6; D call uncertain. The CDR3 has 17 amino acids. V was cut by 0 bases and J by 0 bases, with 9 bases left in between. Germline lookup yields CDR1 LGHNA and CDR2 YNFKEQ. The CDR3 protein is CASSQEQSISGANVLTF. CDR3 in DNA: TGTGCCAGCAGCCAAGAACAGAGCATCTCTGGGGCCAACGTCCTGACTTTC.

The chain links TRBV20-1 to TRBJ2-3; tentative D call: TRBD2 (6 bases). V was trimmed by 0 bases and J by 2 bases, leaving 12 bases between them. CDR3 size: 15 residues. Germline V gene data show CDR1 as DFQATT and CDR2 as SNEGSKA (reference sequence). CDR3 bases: TGCAGTGCTAGAGAGACTAGAGACCTCACAGATACGCAGTATTTT. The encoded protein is CSARETRDLTDTQYF.

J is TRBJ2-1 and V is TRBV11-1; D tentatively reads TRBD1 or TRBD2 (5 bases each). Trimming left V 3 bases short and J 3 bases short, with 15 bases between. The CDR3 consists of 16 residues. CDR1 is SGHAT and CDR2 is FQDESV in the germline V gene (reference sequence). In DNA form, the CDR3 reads TGTGCCAGCAGCTTGGCGAGGGGATCCTACTACAATGAGCAGTTCTTC. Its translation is CASSLARGSYYNEQFF.

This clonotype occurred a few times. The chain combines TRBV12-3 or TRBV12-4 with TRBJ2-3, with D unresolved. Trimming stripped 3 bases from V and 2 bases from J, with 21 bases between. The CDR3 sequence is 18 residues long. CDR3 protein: CASSLVLRRAVSTDTQYF. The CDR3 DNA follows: TGTGCCAGCAGTTTGGTCCTCCGTAGGGCCGTCTCCACAGATACGCAGTATTTT.

CDR3 sequence reads: CASSLIRQDGPYEQYF. In DNA, the CDR3 is TGTGCCAGCAGTTTAATAAGGCAGGACGGTCCCTACGAGCAGTACTTC. The chain carries TRBV27 and TRBJ2-5; D remains unclear. The J call may be in error: the DNA end matches TRBJ2-7 better. This CDR3 has 16 amino acids. CDR1 is MNHEY, CDR2 SMNVEV, per germline (reference sequence).

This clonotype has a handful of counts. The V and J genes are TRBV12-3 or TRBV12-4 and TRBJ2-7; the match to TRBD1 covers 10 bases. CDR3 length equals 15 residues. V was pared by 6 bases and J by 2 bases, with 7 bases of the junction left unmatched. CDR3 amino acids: CASSKPGQGPYEQYF. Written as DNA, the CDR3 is TGTGCCAGCAGCAAGCCGGGACAGGGGCCCTACGAGCAGTACTTC.

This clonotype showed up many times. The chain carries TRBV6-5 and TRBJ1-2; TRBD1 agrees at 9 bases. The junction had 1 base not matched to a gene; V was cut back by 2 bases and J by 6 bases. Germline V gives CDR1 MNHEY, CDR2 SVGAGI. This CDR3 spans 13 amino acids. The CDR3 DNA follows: TGTGCCAGCAGTTACGACAGGGGGAATGGCTACACCTTC. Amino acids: CASSYDRGNGYTF.

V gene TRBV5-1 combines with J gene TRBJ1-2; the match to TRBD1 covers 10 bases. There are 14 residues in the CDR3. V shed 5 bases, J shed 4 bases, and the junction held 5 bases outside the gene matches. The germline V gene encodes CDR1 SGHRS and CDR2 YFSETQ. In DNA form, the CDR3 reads TGCGCCAGCAGGGGGACAGGGGACAGCTATGGCTACACCTTC. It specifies CASRGTGDSYGYTF.